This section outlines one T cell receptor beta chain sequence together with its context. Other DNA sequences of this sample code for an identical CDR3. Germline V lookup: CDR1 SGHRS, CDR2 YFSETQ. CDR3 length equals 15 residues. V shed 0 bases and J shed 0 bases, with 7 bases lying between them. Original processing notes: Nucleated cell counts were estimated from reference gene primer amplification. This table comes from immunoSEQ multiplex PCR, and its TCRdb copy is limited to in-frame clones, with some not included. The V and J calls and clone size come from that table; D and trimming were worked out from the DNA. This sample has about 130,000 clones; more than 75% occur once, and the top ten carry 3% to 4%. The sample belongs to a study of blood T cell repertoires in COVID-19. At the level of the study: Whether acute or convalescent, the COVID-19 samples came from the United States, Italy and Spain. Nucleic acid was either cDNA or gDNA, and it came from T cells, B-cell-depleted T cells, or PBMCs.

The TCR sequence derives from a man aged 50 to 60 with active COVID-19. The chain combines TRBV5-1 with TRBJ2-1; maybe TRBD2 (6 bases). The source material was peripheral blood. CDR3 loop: CASSLDGSSYNEQFF. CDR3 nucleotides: TGCGCCAGCAGCTTGGACGGGAGCTCCTACAATGAGCAGTTCTTC. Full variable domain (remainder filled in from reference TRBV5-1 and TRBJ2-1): KAGVTQTPRYLIKTRGQQVTLSCSPISGHRSVSWYQQTPGQGLQFLFEYFSETQRNKGNFPGRFSGRQFSNSRSEMNVSTLELGDSALYLCASSLDGSSYNEQFFGPGTRLTVL.